These 5 T cell receptor beta chains originate from one sample sequenced in a study of T-cell memory formation after mild COVID-19. TCRdb passed the 5' RACE reads through MiXCR, listing each CDR3 protein once. The data contain roughly 450,000 distinct CDR3 sequences, around 17% of them seen just once; the ten biggest clones take up approximately 21%. Sequenced sample: PBMCs or a T cell subset sorted from them (not recorded which). The receptors stem from a young man who had mild COVID-19 (a few samples of this study predate the infection). Cell type and time point are not known.

The rearrangement joins TRBV18 to TRBJ2-5, with D perhaps TRBD1 or TRBD2 (5 bases each). Germline V lookup: CDR1 KGHSH, CDR2 LQKENI. There are 14 residues in the CDR3. Trimming took off 2 bases at V and 2 bases at J, with 9 bases between the two ends. CDR3 region: CASSPMGVQETQYF. CDR3 DNA sequence: TGTGCCAGCTCACCAATGGGGGTTCAAGAGACCCAGTACTTC.

The chain employs TRBV4-1 and TRBJ2-3, with a possible D match to TRBD1 (5 bases). CDR1 is MGHRA and CDR2 is YSYEKL in the germline V gene. V shed 1 base and J shed 2 bases, with 10 bases lying between them. The length of the CDR3 is 15 residues. Here the CDR3 DNA reads TGCGCCAGCAGCCAAGGGCCAGGGATCACAGATACGCAGTATTTT. This gives the protein CASSQGPGITDTQYF.

This clonotype was seen a handful of times. This chain links TRBV6-2 or TRBV6-3 with TRBJ1-6; D call uncertain. Germline lookup yields CDR1 MNHEY and CDR2 SVGEGT. Trimming took off 4 bases at V and 6 bases at J, with 16 bases between the two ends. The CDR3 has 16 amino acids. The CDR3 reads CASSSTRIGVNSPLHF. CDR3 DNA: TGTGCCAGCAGTTCCACCCGGATAGGTGTTAATTCACCCCTCCACTTT.

This sequence joins TRBV5-1 and TRBJ2-7, with D hard to call. The CDR3 loop spans 13 amino acids. V dropped 0 bases and J dropped 3 bases, with 7 bases sitting between them. The germline V gene has CDR1 SGHRS and CDR2 YFSETQ. CDR3 sequence reads: CASSLAADYEQYF. The DNA for the CDR3 is TGCGCCAGCAGCTTGGCCGCGGACTACGAGCAGTACTTC.

CDR3 sequence reads: CASSPPGQGLSYEQYF. CDR3 nucleotides: TGTGCCAGCAGCCCCCCGGGACAGGGCCTCTCCTACGAGCAGTACTTC. V gene TRBV11-2 combines with J gene TRBJ2-7, with TRBD1 identical over 9 bases. This CDR3 region has 16 residues. Germline CDR1 is SGHAT and CDR2 is FQNNGV. V dropped 5 bases and J dropped 0; count of bases not matched to a gene: 8.